This T cell receptor (beta chain) stems from a study of beta chain features in type 1 diabetes. Broader study findings: For patients, the naive, central memory and Treg TCRB repertoires appeared more alike than for healthy donors. There was a possibility that cDNA sequencing over-represented cells with high TCR expression. PCR might favor shorter templates, equally in patients and controls. Among patients with Type 1 diabetes, TCRB CDR3s were moderately but significantly shorter in every one of the four CD4+ subsets.

With V trimmed by 4 bases and J by 6 bases, 9 bases remained unmatched. Germline V CDR1 and CDR2: SGHRS, YFSETQ. The length of the CDR3 is 15 residues. About this clone: Its antigen is undetermined.

The isolated RNA, all of it, was reverse transcribed, so expressed TCRB transcripts were what got sequenced. Clones were sequenced by immunoSEQ multiplex PCR, and TCRdb holds only the in-frame ones, with some missing. The sample has 150,000 to 200,000 clones, about 63% seen once. The chain is built from TRBV5-1 and TRBJ2-3; the match to TRBD1 covers 9 bases. This TCR came from a man younger than 45 with type 1 diabetes. The sequencing sample was made of naive CD4+ T cells from blood. The CDR3 DNA follows: TGCGCCAGCAGCCTACAGGGGGCCTCCGAGGATACGCAGTATTTT. Encoded protein: CASSLQGASEDTQYF.